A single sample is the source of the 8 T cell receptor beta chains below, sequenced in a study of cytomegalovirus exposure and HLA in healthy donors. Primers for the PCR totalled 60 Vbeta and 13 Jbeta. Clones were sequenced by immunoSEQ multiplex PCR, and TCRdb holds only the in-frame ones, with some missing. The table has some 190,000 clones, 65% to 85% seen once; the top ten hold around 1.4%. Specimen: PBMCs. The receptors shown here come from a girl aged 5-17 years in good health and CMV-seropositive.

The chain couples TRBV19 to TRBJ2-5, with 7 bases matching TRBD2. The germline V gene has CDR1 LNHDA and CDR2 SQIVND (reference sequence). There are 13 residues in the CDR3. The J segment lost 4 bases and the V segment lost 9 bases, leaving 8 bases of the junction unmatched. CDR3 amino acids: CASRRERGETQYF. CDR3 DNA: TGTGCCAGCCGGCGGGAGAGGGGAGAGACCCAGTACTTC. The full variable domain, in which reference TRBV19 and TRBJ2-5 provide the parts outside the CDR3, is DGGITQSPKYLFRKEGQNVTLSCEQNLNHDAMYWYRQDPGQGLRLIYYSQIVNDFQKGDIAEGYSVSREKKESFPLTVTSAQKNPTAFYLCASRRERGETQYFGPGTRLLVL.

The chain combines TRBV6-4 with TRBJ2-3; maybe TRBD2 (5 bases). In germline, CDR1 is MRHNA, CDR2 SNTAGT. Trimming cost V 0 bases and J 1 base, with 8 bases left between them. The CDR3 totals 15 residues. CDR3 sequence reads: CASSDSERRTDTQYF. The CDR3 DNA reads TGTGCCAGCAGTGACTCCGAGCGGCGCACAGATACGCAGTATTTT.

The CDR3 nucleotides read TGTGCCAGCTCACCGCCTAGGGGGTCAGGGGAGACCCAGTACTTC. Its translation: CASSPPRGSGETQYF. The chain links TRBV18 to TRBJ2-5, with TRBD1 as a possible D gene (6 bases). V shed 3 bases and J shed 5 bases, with 16 bases lying between them. In germline, CDR1 is KGHSH, CDR2 LQKENI. The CDR3 covers 15 residues. Full variable domain (outside the CDR3, taken from reference TRBV18 and TRBJ2-5): NAGVMQNPRHLVRRRGQEARLRCSPMKGHSHVYWYRQLPEEGLKFMVYLQKENIIDESGMPKERFSAEFPKEGPSILRIQQVVRGDSAAYFCASSPPRGSGETQYFGPGTRLLVL.

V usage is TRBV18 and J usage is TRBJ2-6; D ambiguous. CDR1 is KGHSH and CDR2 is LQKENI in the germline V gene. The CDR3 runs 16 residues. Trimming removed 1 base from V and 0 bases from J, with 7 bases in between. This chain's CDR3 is CASSPQPYSGANVLTF. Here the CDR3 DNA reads TGTGCCAGCTCACCACAGCCCTACTCTGGGGCCAACGTCCTGACTTTC.

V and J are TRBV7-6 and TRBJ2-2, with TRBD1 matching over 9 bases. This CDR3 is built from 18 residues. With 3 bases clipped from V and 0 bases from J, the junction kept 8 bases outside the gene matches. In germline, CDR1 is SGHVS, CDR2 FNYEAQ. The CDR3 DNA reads TGTGCCAGCAGCTTTCCTCCGGGACAGGGCCCGAACACCGGGGAGCTGTTTTTT. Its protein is CASSFPPGQGPNTGELFF.

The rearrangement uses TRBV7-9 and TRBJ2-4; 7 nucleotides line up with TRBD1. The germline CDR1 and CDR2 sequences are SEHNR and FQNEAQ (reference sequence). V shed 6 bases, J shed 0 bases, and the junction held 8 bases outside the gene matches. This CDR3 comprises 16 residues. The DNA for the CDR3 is TGTGCCAGCAGAAGTGACAGGGATTTAGCCAAAAACATTCAGTACTTC. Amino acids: CASRSDRDLAKNIQYF.

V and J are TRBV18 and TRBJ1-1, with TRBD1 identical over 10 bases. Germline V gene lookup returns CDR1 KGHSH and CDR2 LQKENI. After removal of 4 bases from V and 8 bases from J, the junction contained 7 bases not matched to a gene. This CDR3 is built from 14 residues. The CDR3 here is CASSRTGGEVEAFF. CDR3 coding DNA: TGTGCCAGCTCACGGACAGGGGGTGAAGTAGAAGCTTTCTTT.

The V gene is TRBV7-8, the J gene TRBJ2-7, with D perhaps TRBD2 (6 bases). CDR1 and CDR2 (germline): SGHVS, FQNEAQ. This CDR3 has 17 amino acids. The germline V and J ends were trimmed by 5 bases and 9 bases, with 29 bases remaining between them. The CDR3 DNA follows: TGTGCCAGCAGCCCTCACGGGACTCCGGCTTCTATTACGAGGCAGTACTTC. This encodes CASSPHGTPASITRQYF.